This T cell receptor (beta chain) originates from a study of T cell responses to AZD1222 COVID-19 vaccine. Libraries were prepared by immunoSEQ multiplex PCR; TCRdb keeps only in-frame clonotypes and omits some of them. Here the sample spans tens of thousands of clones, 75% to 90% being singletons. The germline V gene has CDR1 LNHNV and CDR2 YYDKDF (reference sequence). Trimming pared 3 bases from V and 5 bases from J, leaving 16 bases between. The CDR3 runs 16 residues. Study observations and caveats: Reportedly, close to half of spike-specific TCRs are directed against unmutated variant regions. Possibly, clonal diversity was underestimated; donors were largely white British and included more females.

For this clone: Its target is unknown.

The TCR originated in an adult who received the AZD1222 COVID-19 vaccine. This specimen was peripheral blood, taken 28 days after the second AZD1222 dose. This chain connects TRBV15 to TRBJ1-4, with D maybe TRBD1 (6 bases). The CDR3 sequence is CATSSTMGGKNEKLFF. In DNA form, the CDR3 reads TGTGCCACCAGCAGTACCATGGGGGGCAAGAATGAAAAACTGTTTTTT.